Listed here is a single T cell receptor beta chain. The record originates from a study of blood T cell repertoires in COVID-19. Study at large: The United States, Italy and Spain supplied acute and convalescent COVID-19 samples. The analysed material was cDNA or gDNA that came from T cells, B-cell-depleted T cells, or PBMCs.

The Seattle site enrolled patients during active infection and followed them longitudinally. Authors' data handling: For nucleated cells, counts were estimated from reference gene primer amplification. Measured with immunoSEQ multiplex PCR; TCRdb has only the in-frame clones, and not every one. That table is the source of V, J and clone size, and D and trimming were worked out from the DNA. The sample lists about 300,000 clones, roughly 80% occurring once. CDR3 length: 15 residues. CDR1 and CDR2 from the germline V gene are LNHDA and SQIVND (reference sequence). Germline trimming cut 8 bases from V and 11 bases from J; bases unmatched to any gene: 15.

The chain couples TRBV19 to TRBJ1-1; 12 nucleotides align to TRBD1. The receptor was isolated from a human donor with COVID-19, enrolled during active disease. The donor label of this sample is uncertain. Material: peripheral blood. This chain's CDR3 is CASGTPGTGGEGAFF. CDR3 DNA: TGTGCCAGTGGGACCCCCGGGACAGGGGGCGAGGGGGCTTTCTTT.